The rows below give T cell receptor beta chains drawn from one sample of a study of tumor-infiltrating lymphocytes in primary liver carcinoma. One entry per CDR3 protein, called by TCRdb with MiXCR from the multiplex PCR reads. The sample consists of approximately 320,000 distinct CDR3 sequences, around 50% of them appearing once. Sequenced: peripheral blood. Receptors originate from a young woman with primary liver carcinoma and hepatitis B virus infection. CDR3s include the opening cysteine and the closing phenylalanine or tryptophan. A D gene is named only where the DNA matches it firmly. Expanded clones get a size class; other rows say once, few or many, or leave the size out.

CDR3aa: CASSYPRELFF
CDR3nt: TGCGCCAGCAGCTACCCCAGGGAACTGTTTTTT
len: 11
abundance: -
v_gene: TRBV4-3
j_gene: TRBJ1-4
d_gene: -

CDR3aa: CASNQLAGEADEQFF
CDR3nt: TGTGCCAGCAACCAACTAGCGGGAGAAGCGGATGAACAGTTCTTC
len: 15
abundance: -
v_gene: TRBV5-4
j_gene: TRBJ2-1
d_gene: TRBD2

CDR3aa: CASSYPPWNGNRRGTDTQYF
CDR3nt: TGTGCCAGCAGTTACCCCCCCTGGAACGGAAACCGGCGGGGCACAGATACGCAGTATTTT
len: 20
abundance: many
v_gene: TRBV6-8
j_gene: TRBJ2-3
d_gene: -

CDR3aa: CANSVIQGYEQYF
CDR3nt: TGTGCCAACAGCGTGATTCAGGGGTACGAGCAGTACTTC
len: 13
abundance: -
v_gene: TRBV11-2
j_gene: TRBJ2-7
d_gene: -

CDR3aa: CASSYILPSTSGRYNEQFF
CDR3nt: TGTGCCAGCAGTTACATCCTTCCTTCTACTAGCGGGAGGTACAATGAGCAGTTCTTC
len: 19
abundance: few
v_gene: TRBV6-2/TRBV6-3
j_gene: TRBJ2-1
d_gene: TRBD2

CDR3aa: CASSFQGYEQYF
CDR3nt: TGTGCCAGCAGTTTTCAAGGATACGAGCAGTACTTC
len: 12
abundance: few
v_gene: TRBV28
j_gene: TRBJ2-7
d_gene: -

CDR3aa: CASRIPDGRSYNEQFF
CDR3nt: TGTGCCAGCAGAATCCCAGACGGCCGCTCCTACAATGAGCAGTTCTTC
len: 16
abundance: few
v_gene: TRBV6-2/TRBV6-3
j_gene: TRBJ2-1
d_gene: -

CDR3aa: CASSLGTSGSVTGELFF
CDR3nt: TGTGCCAGCTCACTTGGGACTAGCGGGAGTGTAACCGGGGAGCTGTTTTTT
len: 17
abundance: many
v_gene: TRBV12-3/TRBV12-4
j_gene: TRBJ2-2
d_gene: TRBD2

CDR3aa: CASSDRDRALEKYF
CDR3nt: TGTGCCAGCAGCGACCGGGACAGGGCCCTCGAGAAGTACTTC
len: 14
abundance: -
v_gene: TRBV5-6
j_gene: TRBJ2-7
d_gene: TRBD1

CDR3aa: CASSLVLTGSGNTIYF
CDR3nt: TGCGCCAGCAGCCTAGTCTTGACCGGCTCTGGAAACACCATATATTTT
len: 16
abundance: -
v_gene: TRBV4-1
j_gene: TRBJ1-3
d_gene: -

CDR3aa: CASTPGTRDIEQFF
CDR3nt: TGTGCTAGTACCCCCGGGACCAGAGACATTGAGCAGTTCTTC
len: 14
abundance: once
v_gene: TRBV12-5
j_gene: TRBJ2-1
d_gene: -

CDR3aa: CASSLGLAWPDTQYF
CDR3nt: TGTGCCAGCAGTTTAGGGCTAGCGTGGCCAGATACGCAGTATTTT
len: 15
abundance: -
v_gene: TRBV12-3/TRBV12-4
j_gene: TRBJ2-3
d_gene: -

CDR3aa: CASSQGPGSHQPQHF
CDR3nt: TGTGCCAGCAGCCAAGGGCCAGGTTCCCATCAGCCCCAGCATTTT
len: 15
abundance: -
v_gene: TRBV4-2
j_gene: TRBJ1-5
d_gene: -

CDR3aa: CDSSPCRKETQYF
CDR3nt: TGTGACAGCAGCCCTTGCAGAAAAGAGACCCAGTACTTC
len: 13
abundance: -
v_gene: TRBV12-3/TRBV12-4
j_gene: TRBJ2-5
d_gene: -

CDR3aa: CAGSLSKVETQYF
CDR3nt: TGCGCCGGCAGCCTATCCAAAGTGGAGACCCAGTACTTC
len: 13
abundance: few
v_gene: TRBV4-3
j_gene: TRBJ2-5
d_gene: -

CDR3aa: CASSRQGSNTGELFF
CDR3nt: TGTGCCAGCAGCCGACAGGGGTCGAACACCGGGGAGCTGTTTTTT
len: 15
abundance: -
v_gene: TRBV7-9
j_gene: TRBJ2-2
d_gene: TRBD1

CDR3aa: CVNSTEDRVVTEAFF
CDR3nt: TGTGTCAACAGTACGGAGGACAGGGTAGTCACTGAAGCTTTCTTT
len: 15
abundance: -
v_gene: TRBV28
j_gene: TRBJ1-1
d_gene: TRBD1

CDR3aa: CASSLAAGGNIQYF
CDR3nt: TGTGCCAGCAGCTTAGCTGCGGGAGGGAACATTCAGTACTTC
len: 14
abundance: many
v_gene: TRBV7-8
j_gene: TRBJ2-4
d_gene: TRBD2

CDR3aa: CASNSSGSSYEQYF
CDR3nt: TGTGCCAGCAACTCTAGCGGGTCATCCTACGAGCAGTACTTC
len: 14
abundance: -
v_gene: TRBV11-2
j_gene: TRBJ2-7
d_gene: TRBD2

CDR3aa: CASSEAAGGYEQYF
CDR3nt: TGTGCCAGCAGTGAGGCGGCGGGAGGGTACGAGCAGTACTTC
len: 14
abundance: -
v_gene: TRBV6-1
j_gene: TRBJ2-7
d_gene: TRBD2

CDR3aa: CTRSLGHPNTEAFF
CDR3nt: TGTACCAGGAGCTTGGGACACCCGAACACTGAAGCTTTCTTT
len: 14
abundance: -
v_gene: TRBV5-6
j_gene: TRBJ1-1
d_gene: -

CDR3aa: CASSLGATEGTQYF
CDR3nt: TGTGCCAGCAGCTTAGGGGCGACAGAAGGGACCCAGTACTTC
len: 14
abundance: many
v_gene: TRBV11-2
j_gene: TRBJ2-5
d_gene: -

CDR3aa: CASGPFSRNEKLFF
CDR3nt: TGTGCCAGCGGCCCCTTTAGCCGTAATGAAAAACTGTTTTTT
len: 14
abundance: -
v_gene: TRBV12-3/TRBV12-4
j_gene: TRBJ1-4
d_gene: -

CDR3aa: CASSATGSTYEQYF
CDR3nt: TGTGCCAGCAGCGCGACAGGGTCAACCTACGAGCAGTACTTC
len: 14
abundance: many
v_gene: TRBV13
j_gene: TRBJ2-7
d_gene: TRBD1

CDR3aa: CAWGGAHRGVGETQYF
CDR3nt: TGTGCCTGGGGGGGAGCCCATCGGGGGGTAGGAGAGACCCAGTACTTC
len: 16
abundance: -
v_gene: TRBV30
j_gene: TRBJ2-5
d_gene: TRBD2

CDR3aa: CASNPRGTGDSKRDF
CDR3nt: TGTGCCAGCAATCCTCGAGGGACAGGTGATTCGAAGAGGGACTTC
len: 15
abundance: -
v_gene: TRBV28
j_gene: TRBJ2-7
d_gene: TRBD1

CDR3aa: CASTETSGTSSHEQYF
CDR3nt: TGTGCCAGCACCGAAACATCCGGGACTAGCTCCCACGAGCAGTACTTC
len: 16
abundance: -
v_gene: TRBV28
j_gene: TRBJ2-7
d_gene: TRBD2

CDR3aa: CASNPGLAGTDTEYF
CDR3nt: TGTGCCAGCAACCCAGGACTAGCGGGAACAGATACAGAGTATTTT
len: 15
abundance: -
v_gene: TRBV6-5
j_gene: TRBJ2-3
d_gene: TRBD2

CDR3aa: CACGLAGVRTGELFF
CDR3nt: TGTGCCTGCGGACTAGCGGGAGTACGAACCGGGGAGCTGTTTTTT
len: 15
abundance: many
v_gene: TRBV6-1
j_gene: TRBJ2-2
d_gene: TRBD2

CDR3aa: CASGMVPRYSYEQYF
CDR3nt: TGTGCTAGTGGTATGGTACCTCGATACTCCTACGAGCAGTACTTC
len: 15
abundance: -
v_gene: TRBV12-5
j_gene: TRBJ2-7
d_gene: -

CDR3aa: CSVGGGENIYEQYF
CDR3nt: TGCAGCGTTGGAGGAGGAGAGAATATCTACGAGCAGTACTTC
len: 14
abundance: many
v_gene: TRBV29-1
j_gene: TRBJ2-7
d_gene: -

CDR3aa: CASSEAIGAGAYEQYF
CDR3nt: TGTGCCAGCAGTGAAGCAATAGGGGCGGGAGCATACGAGCAGTACTTC
len: 16
abundance: -
v_gene: TRBV6-1
j_gene: TRBJ2-7
d_gene: TRBD2

CDR3aa: CASSQDFGTSGNEQFF
CDR3nt: TGCGCCAGCAGCCAAGATTTTGGGACTAGCGGTAATGAGCAGTTCTTC
len: 16
abundance: many
v_gene: TRBV4-3
j_gene: TRBJ2-1
d_gene: TRBD2

CDR3aa: CASSLQGGTNEKLFF
CDR3nt: TGTGCCAGCAGTCTACAGGGCGGAACTAATGAAAAACTGTTTTTT
len: 15
abundance: few
v_gene: TRBV6-1
j_gene: TRBJ1-4
d_gene: -

CDR3aa: CASSAGTGRRAEAFF
CDR3nt: TGTGCCAGCAGTGCCGGGACAGGGCGAAGGGCTGAAGCTTTCTTT
len: 15
abundance: many
v_gene: TRBV6-1
j_gene: TRBJ1-1
d_gene: TRBD1

CDR3aa: CTSSLYVGTEQYF
CDR3nt: TGTACCAGCAGCTTATACGTGGGCACCGAGCAGTACTTC
len: 13
abundance: -
v_gene: TRBV11-2
j_gene: TRBJ2-7
d_gene: -

CDR3aa: CASSLSRTVNTEAFF
CDR3nt: TGTGCCAGCAGCCTAAGTCGGACAGTGAACACTGAAGCTTTCTTT
len: 15
abundance: few
v_gene: TRBV6-6
j_gene: TRBJ1-1
d_gene: -

CDR3aa: CASSLNRLESPLHF
CDR3nt: TGTGCCAGCAGCTTAAATCGGCTGGAATCACCCCTCCACTTT
len: 14
abundance: -
v_gene: TRBV5-6
j_gene: TRBJ1-6
d_gene: -

CDR3aa: CASSEAGDNYGYTF
CDR3nt: TGTGCCAGCAGTGAAGCCGGCGACAACTATGGCTACACCTTC
len: 14
abundance: -
v_gene: TRBV6-1
j_gene: TRBJ1-2
d_gene: -

CDR3aa: CASSRGGSGAQETQYF
CDR3nt: TGTGCCAGCAGCCGGGGGGGTAGCGGAGCTCAAGAGACCCAGTACTTC
len: 16
abundance: -
v_gene: TRBV13
j_gene: TRBJ2-5
d_gene: TRBD2

CDR3aa: CAIKGTSANNEQFF
CDR3nt: TGTGCCATCAAGGGGACTAGTGCAAACAATGAGCAGTTCTTC
len: 14
abundance: few
v_gene: TRBV10-3
j_gene: TRBJ2-1
d_gene: TRBD2

CDR3aa: CTSSDGTPFQPQYF
CDR3nt: TGTACCAGCAGCGACGGGACTCCGTTTCAGCCCCAGTATTTT
len: 14
abundance: -
v_gene: TRBV6-6
j_gene: TRBJ2-3
d_gene: -

CDR3aa: CSVKFGQSIYGYTF
CDR3nt: TGCAGCGTCAAGTTTGGACAGTCGATCTATGGCTACACCTTC
len: 14
abundance: few
v_gene: TRBV29-1
j_gene: TRBJ1-2
d_gene: -

CDR3aa: CASSWDRGEEKLFF
CDR3nt: TGTGCCAGCAGCTGGGACAGGGGAGAGGAAAAACTGTTTTTT
len: 14
abundance: few
v_gene: TRBV6-5
j_gene: TRBJ1-4
d_gene: TRBD1

CDR3aa: CASSPQTDGRGGYTF
CDR3nt: TGTGCCAGCAGCCCACAAACGGACGGCCGTGGAGGCTACACCTTC
len: 15
abundance: -
v_gene: TRBV11-2
j_gene: TRBJ1-2
d_gene: -

CDR3aa: CASSPQEVEQFF
CDR3nt: TGTGCCAGCAGCCCCCAGGAAGTTGAGCAGTTCTTC
len: 12
abundance: few
v_gene: TRBV7-9
j_gene: TRBJ2-1
d_gene: -

CDR3aa: CASSLDGSVWDNEQFF
CDR3nt: TGTGCCAGCAGCTTAGACGGCAGTGTTTGGGACAATGAACAGTTCTTC
len: 16
abundance: once
v_gene: TRBV11-1
j_gene: TRBJ2-1
d_gene: -

CDR3aa: CASSSESYTQYF
CDR3nt: TGTGCCAGCAGCTCGGAGAGCTACACCCAGTACTTC
len: 12
abundance: -
v_gene: TRBV5-5
j_gene: TRBJ2-5
d_gene: -

CDR3aa: CASSTDRGNHPSYNEQFF
CDR3nt: TGTGCCAGTAGCACGGACAGGGGAAACCATCCCTCCTACAATGAGCAGTTCTTC
len: 18
abundance: -
v_gene: TRBV7-9
j_gene: TRBJ2-1
d_gene: TRBD1

CDR3aa: CACSLAGLDNEQFF
CDR3nt: TGTGCCTGCAGCTTAGCTGGGCTAGACAATGAGCAGTTCTTC
len: 14
abundance: -
v_gene: TRBV11-2
j_gene: TRBJ2-1
d_gene: -

CDR3aa: CASREPGFVGKLFF
CDR3nt: TGTGCCAGCAGGGAACCAGGGTTCGTCGGGAAGCTGTTTTTT
len: 14
abundance: -
v_gene: TRBV6-5
j_gene: TRBJ2-2
d_gene: -

CDR3aa: CASSSTSGSSYKQYF
CDR3nt: TGTGCCAGCAGCTCGACTAGCGGTAGCTCCTACAAGCAGTACTTC
len: 15
abundance: few
v_gene: TRBV11-2
j_gene: TRBJ2-7
d_gene: TRBD2

CDR3aa: CASSLSASLTYEQYF
CDR3nt: TGTGCCAGCAGCTTAAGTGCCAGCCTAACCTACGAGCAGTACTTC
len: 15
abundance: many
v_gene: TRBV11-2
j_gene: TRBJ2-7
d_gene: -

CDR3aa: CASSFETECDEQFF
CDR3nt: TGTGCCAGCAGCTTCGAGACGGAATGTGATGAGCAGTTCTTC
len: 14
abundance: -
v_gene: TRBV11-2
j_gene: TRBJ2-1
d_gene: -

CDR3aa: CASSQSGRINEQYF
CDR3nt: TGTGCCAGCAGCCAAAGCGGGAGAATCAACGAGCAGTACTTC
len: 14
abundance: -
v_gene: TRBV7-9
j_gene: TRBJ2-7
d_gene: TRBD2

CDR3aa: CAISLREVAYEQYF
CDR3nt: TGTGCCATCAGCCTCCGGGAGGTAGCCTACGAGCAGTACTTC
len: 14
abundance: -
v_gene: TRBV13
j_gene: TRBJ2-7
d_gene: TRBD2

CDR3aa: CATSASGGRNEQFF
CDR3nt: TGTGCCACCAGTGCATCGGGGGGCCGGAATGAGCAGTTCTTC
len: 14
abundance: -
v_gene: TRBV24-1
j_gene: TRBJ2-1
d_gene: -

CDR3aa: CASSLAGTHGEQYF
CDR3nt: TGTGCCAGCAGCTTGGCCGGGACCCATGGCGAGCAGTACTTC
len: 14
abundance: many
v_gene: TRBV5-6
j_gene: TRBJ2-7
d_gene: -